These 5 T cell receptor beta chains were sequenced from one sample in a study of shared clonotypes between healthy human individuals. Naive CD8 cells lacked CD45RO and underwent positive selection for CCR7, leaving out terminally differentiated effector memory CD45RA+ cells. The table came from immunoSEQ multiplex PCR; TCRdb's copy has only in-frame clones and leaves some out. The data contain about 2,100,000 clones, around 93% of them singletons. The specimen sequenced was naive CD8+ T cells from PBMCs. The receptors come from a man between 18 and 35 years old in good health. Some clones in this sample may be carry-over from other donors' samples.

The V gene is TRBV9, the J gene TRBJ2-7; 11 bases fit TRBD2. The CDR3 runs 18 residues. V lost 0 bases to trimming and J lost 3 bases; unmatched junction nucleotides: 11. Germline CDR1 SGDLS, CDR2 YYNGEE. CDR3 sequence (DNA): TGTGCCAGCAGCGTAGACTCCTGGGTAGGGACTAGCGGCTACGAGCAGTACTTC. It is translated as CASSVDSWVGTSGYEQYF. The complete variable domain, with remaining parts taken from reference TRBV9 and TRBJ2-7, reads DSGVTQTPKHLITATGQRVTLRCSPRSGDLSVYWYQQSLDQGLQFLIQYYNGEERAKGNILERFSAQQFPDLHSELNLSSLELGDSALYFCASSVDSWVGTSGYEQYFGPGTRLTVT.

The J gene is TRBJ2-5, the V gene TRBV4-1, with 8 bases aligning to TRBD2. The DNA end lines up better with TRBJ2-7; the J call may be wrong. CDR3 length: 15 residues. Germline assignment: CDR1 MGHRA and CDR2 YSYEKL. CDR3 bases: TGCGCCAGCAGCCCCGGTGGCGGGAGGAACTACGAGCAGTACTTC. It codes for CASSPGGGRNYEQYF.

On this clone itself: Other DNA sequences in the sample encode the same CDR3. The CDR3 DNA is TGTGCCAGCAGCCTCTATAATGAGCAGTTCTTC. It translates to CASSLYNEQFF. The rearrangement joins TRBV27 to TRBJ2-1; D is undetermined. The CDR3 is 11 residues long. Trimming cost V 6 bases and J 7 bases, with 7 bases left between them. The germline V gene encodes CDR1 MNHEY and CDR2 SMNVEV (reference sequence).

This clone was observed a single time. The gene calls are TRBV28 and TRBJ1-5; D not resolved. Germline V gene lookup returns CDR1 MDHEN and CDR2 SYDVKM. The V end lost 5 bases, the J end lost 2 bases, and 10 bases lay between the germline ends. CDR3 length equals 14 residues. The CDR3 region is CASSHGSGNQPQHF. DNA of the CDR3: TGTGCCAGCAGTCACGGATCGGGCAATCAGCCCCAGCATTTT.

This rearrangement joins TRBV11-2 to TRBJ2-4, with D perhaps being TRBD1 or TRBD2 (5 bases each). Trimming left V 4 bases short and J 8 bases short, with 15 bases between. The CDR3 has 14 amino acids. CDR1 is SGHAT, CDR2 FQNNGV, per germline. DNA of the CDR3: TGTGCCAGCAGCTCCCGGGCCACGGGGCACATTCAGTACTTC. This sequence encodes CASSSRATGHIQYF.